This T cell receptor beta chain was obtained from a study of blood T cell repertoires in COVID-19 (TCRdb year 2020). For the wider study: Collaborator samples came from the United States, Italy and Spain and covered acute and convalescent phases of COVID-19. Nearly every sample came with metadata listing a de-identified subject ID, COVID-19 status, age in years and sex. Samples were obtained from the ongoing ImmuneRACE study (first 160 participants) and from approximately 1,200 subjects provided by 6 global collaborators. The prospective study material was composed of cDNA or gDNA derived from T cells, B-cell-depleted T cells, or PBMCs. A freely available public database, intended as a resource for researchers studying the immune response to SARS-CoV-2, is where the repertoires were released. Deeply sampled blood TCRbeta repertoires from subjects exposed to, actively infected with, or recovered from COVID-19 were included in the dataset. Where available, HLA class I and class II types were taken from metadata supplied by the sample provider and were not determined by assay-based typing.

The germline V gene sets CDR1 to MRHNA and CDR2 to SNTAGT. Unmatched junction bases come to 0, with V trimmed by 0 bases and J by 2 bases. The CDR3 has 15 amino acids, counting the end cysteine and phenylalanine. The read is trimmed to its CDR3 DNA, 45 bases read in frame from base 1. Worth noting for this clone: Its antigen is currently not known. Base qualities are not recorded, but no much larger clone differs from it by a single base.

Participants in the prospective study were enrolled through a virtual design, were aged roughly 18 to 100 years, and lived in some 24 United States geographic areas. To assign participants to cohorts, the prospective study relied on clinical history that participants themselves reported in a screening survey and a study questionnaire. ImmuneRACE Cohort 3 recovered participants were defined by two consecutive negative NP/OP PCR tests, healthcare professional clearance, or symptom resolution. In the prospective study, mobile phlebotomists collected whole blood, serum and a nasopharyngeal or oropharyngeal swab from each participant. Prospective study participants could optionally give additional blood draws and questionnaires over an approximately two-month period. Prospective study blood samples were shipped either frozen or at room temperature before DNA extraction. TCRbeta CDR3 regions were amplified from genomic DNA using the immunoSEQ Assay, a bias-controlled multiplex PCR. On the authors' methods: The number of nucleated cells in each sample was estimated from the amplification of reference gene primers within the assay. Sequence reads were collapsed and filtered to measure the absolute abundance of every unique TCRbeta CDR3 rearrangement. For each sample, productive Simpson clonality was calculated as the square root of Simpson's diversity index across productive rearrangements. TCRdb provides this immuneACCESS table in a form limited to in-frame rearrangements. Some clones are lacking; in checked studies, under half of them reflect an unresolved V gene, and why the rest are absent is not known. That table supplies the V and J calls and clone size; D and trimming were determined from the DNA. This sample is represented by roughly 180,000 clones; 87% of them were singletons. More than 2% of the sample belongs to the ten largest clones.

The study at large found these results: The quantity of clinical and demographic metadata differed by source and by participant and was supplied without curation.

Input material: PBMCs or T cells enriched from blood (not recorded which). This clonotype originated in a woman in her 30s who had recovered from COVID-19. The chain couples TRBV6-4 to TRBJ2-1; 8 central nucleotides agree with TRBD2. The sequenced DNA is TGTGCCAGCAGTGACTCAGCGGGAGCCTACAATGAGCAGTTCTTC. Its amino acids are CASSDSAGAYNEQFF.